These 21 T cell receptor beta chains originate from one sample sequenced in a study of OX40 agonist ivuxolimab in advanced cancers. Assay: immunoSEQ multiplex PCR; the TCRdb copy retains only in-frame clones and omits some. Of around 53,000 clones in the sample, 75% to 80% were seen once. The input for sequencing was CD4+ or CD8+ T cells sorted from blood, taken in a trial of the OX40 agonist ivuxolimab. The receptors shown here come from an adult with an advanced solid tumor such as melanoma, head and neck, liver or kidney cancer.

This rearrangement joins TRBV19 to TRBJ1-1; a weak D match, TRBD1 (5 bases). CDR1 is LNHDA, CDR2 SQIVND, per germline (reference sequence). Trimming left V 3 bases short and J 4 bases short, with 9 bases between. This CDR3 region has 13 residues. In nucleotides, the CDR3 is TGTGCCAGTAGTATTGGGGGGAGCACTGAAGCTTTCTTT. Its protein product is CASSIGGSTEAFF.

This clone was observed once. J is TRBJ1-5 and V is TRBV7-6; TRBD1 matches at 7 bases. CDR3 length equals 13 residues. The V and J ends lost 6 bases and 7 bases, in that order; junction bases with no gene match: 6. CDR1 is SGHVS, CDR2 FNYEAQ, per germline. The CDR3 DNA follows: TGTGCCAGCAGTAGGGGGCCGCGGCAGCCCCAGCATTTT. Translated, it gives CASSRGPRQPQHF.

The chain recombines TRBV23-1 with TRBJ2-5; the D gene is possibly TRBD1 (5 bases). TRBV23-1 is identified as an open reading frame with a role that is uncertain. The CDR3 has 15 residues. V lost 4 bases to trimming and J lost 4 bases, with 16 bases between them. The CDR3 sequence: CASSRWGSRSETQYF. As DNA, the CDR3 is TGCGCCAGCAGTCGGTGGGGCAGTCGATCAGAGACCCAGTACTTC.

In its sample, this clone was seen a few times. The gene calls are TRBV15 and TRBJ1-2, with D perhaps TRBD1 (5 bases). The CDR3 contains 13 residues. V was cut by 5 bases and J by 6 bases, with 13 bases left in between. Germline values: CDR1 LNHNV, CDR2 YYDKDF (reference sequence). The CDR3, as DNA: TGTGCCACCAGCTCGCTGGGGGTCGATGGCTACACCTTC. This sequence encodes CATSSLGVDGYTF. Filled out from reference TRBV15 and TRBJ1-2, the complete variable domain reads DAMVIQNPRYQVTQFGKPVTLSCSQTLNHNVMYWYQQKSSQAPKLLFHYYDKDFNNEADTPDNFQSRRPNTSFCFLDIRSPGLGDTAMYLCATSSLGVDGYTFGSGTRLTVV.

The rearrangement uses TRBV15 and TRBJ2-1; 7 positions agree with TRBD2. Germline V lookup: CDR1 LNHNV, CDR2 YYDKDF (reference sequence). V was clipped by 0 bases and J by 4 bases; unmatched bases: 12. The CDR3 loop spans 18 amino acids. The CDR3 nucleotides are TGTGCCACCAGCAGAGATTGGAGGGAAACTAGCGTTTACAATGAGCAGTTCTTC. It translates to CATSRDWRETSVYNEQFF.

The chain uses TRBV7-2 and TRBJ2-7, with D perhaps TRBD2 (6 bases). This CDR3 has 15 residues. V gave up 1 base and J gave up 3 bases, with 13 bases separating them. Germline CDR1 SGHTA, CDR2 FQGNSA. CDR3 bases: TGTGCCAGCAGCTTAGAGGAGGGGAGAGGCTACGAGCAGTACTTC. Protein sequence: CASSLEEGRGYEQYF. The full variable domain, completed using reference TRBV7-2 and TRBJ2-7, is GAGVSQSPSNKVTEKGKDVELRCDPISGHTALYWYRQSLGQGLEFLIYFQGNSAPDKSGLPSDRFSAERTGGSVSTLTIQRTQQEDSAVYLCASSLEEGRGYEQYFGPGTRLTVT.

The rearrangement links TRBV19 to TRBJ1-5; D is unclear. Germline CDR1 reads LNHDA; CDR2 reads SQIVND (reference sequence). The V and J ends lost 1 base and 4 bases respectively, with 11 bases between them. This CDR3 spans 15 amino acids. The CDR3: CASSIARVGNQPQHF. CDR3 bases: TGTGCCAGTAGTATAGCCCGGGTCGGGAATCAGCCCCAGCATTTT.

This chain connects TRBV6-4 to TRBJ2-3; tentative D call: TRBD1 (6 bases). Germline CDR1 and CDR2: MRHNA and SNTAGT. Trimming took off 6 bases at V and 1 base at J, with 11 bases between the two ends. The CDR3 is 14 residues long. CDR3 loop: CASRLQGGTDTQYF. The CDR3 DNA follows: TGTGCCAGCAGGCTACAGGGAGGCACAGATACGCAGTATTTT.

In DNA form, the CDR3 reads TGTGCCAGCAGCTTCTACCAGGGCACAGATACGCAGTATTTT. It codes for CASSFYQGTDTQYF. The genes are TRBV11-3 and TRBJ2-3; D gene uncertain. CDR3 size: 14 residues. CDR1 is SGHNT, CDR2 YENEEA, per germline. V dropped 3 bases and J dropped 1 base, with 8 bases sitting between them.

V gene TRBV7-8 combines with J gene TRBJ1-1; 9 positions agree with TRBD1. The germline V gene has CDR1 SGHVS and CDR2 FQNEAQ. V shed 1 base and J 2 bases; nucleotides not matched to a gene: 5. This CDR3 contains 16 residues. In DNA form, the CDR3 reads TGTGCCAGCAGCTTAGGGGGACAGGGTCCAAACACTGAAGCTTTCTTT. The encoded protein is CASSLGGQGPNTEAFF.

This clone has a count of ten or more. The chain links TRBV7-2 to TRBJ2-1, with D maybe TRBD1 (6 bases). The V gene lost 5 bases and the J gene lost 3 bases, with 11 bases spanning the gap. The length of the CDR3 is 14 residues. Germline CDR1 reads SGHTA; CDR2 reads FQGNSA. CDR3 DNA sequence: TGTGCCAGCAGCCCTCAGGGGCGCTACAATGAGCAGTTCTTC. Translating gives CASSPQGRYNEQFF.

This clone came up a few times. The V and J genes are TRBV27 and TRBJ2-7; D not certain. Germline values: CDR1 MNHEY, CDR2 SMNVEV (reference sequence). The V gene lost 2 bases and the J gene lost 9 bases, with 8 bases spanning the gap. This CDR3 is built from 11 residues. CDR3 residues: CASSLPGRQYF. CDR3 bases: TGTGCCAGCAGTTTACCCGGACGGCAGTACTTC.

This clone was seen a handful of times. V usage is TRBV7-2 and J usage is TRBJ2-2; D may correspond to TRBD1 or TRBD2 (5 bases each). CDR3 size: 15 residues. The germline V gene has CDR1 SGHTA and CDR2 FQGNSA. The germline V and J ends were trimmed by 10 bases and 2 bases, with 17 bases remaining between them. In DNA form, the CDR3 reads TGTGCCACCGGACAAGCGGTCGTTAACACCGGGGAGCTGTTTTTT. Translation: CATGQAVVNTGELFF.

The chain uses TRBV7-9 and TRBJ1-2; no definite D call. CDR3 length: 15 amino acids. V was trimmed by 4 bases and J by 5 bases, leaving 17 bases between them. Germline CDR1 and CDR2: SEHNR and FQNEAQ (reference sequence). In DNA form, the CDR3 reads TGTGCCAGCAGCTCTCAATCCCTCCTCACATATGGCTACACCTTC. Protein sequence: CASSSQSLLTYGYTF.

The rearrangement links TRBV18 to TRBJ2-7, with 10 bases fitting TRBD1. This CDR3 has 14 residues. The germline CDR1 and CDR2 sequences are KGHSH and LQKENI. The V segment lost 4 bases and the J segment 2 bases; nucleotides outside the gene matches: 2. Here the CDR3 DNA reads TGTGCCAGCTCACTCGGACAGGGGGCCTACGAGCAGTACTTC. Amino acids: CASSLGQGAYEQYF.

The J gene is TRBJ2-7, the V gene TRBV6-5; a possible D gene is TRBD1 (8 bases). The V and J ends lost 4 bases and 0 bases respectively, with 13 bases between them. This CDR3 spans 15 amino acids. Germline V gene lookup returns CDR1 MNHEY and CDR2 SVGAGI. The chain's CDR3 is CASSSGGQDSYEQYF. CDR3 nucleotides: TGTGCCAGCAGTTCGGGGGGACAGGACTCCTACGAGCAGTACTTC.

This chain connects TRBV5-6 to TRBJ1-2; D call uncertain. The CDR3 totals 12 residues. Germline CDR1 SGHDT, CDR2 YYEEEE. Trimming removed 2 bases from V and 5 bases from J, with 7 bases in between. Here the CDR3 reads CASSFAVYGYTF. In DNA, the CDR3 is TGTGCCAGCAGCTTCGCTGTTTATGGCTACACCTTC.

This chain joins TRBV29-1 and TRBJ2-7, with TRBD1 as a possible D gene (6 bases). Trimming pared 1 base from V and 3 bases from J, leaving 19 bases between. The CDR3 runs to 16 residues. Per the germline V gene, CDR1 is SQVTM and CDR2 is ANQGSEA. This chain's CDR3 is CSVEGDTGSGIYEQYF. CDR3 sequence (DNA): TGCAGCGTTGAAGGGGACACGGGGTCGGGAATCTACGAGCAGTACTTC.

The rearrangement joins TRBV11-2 to TRBJ2-4, with 10 bases fitting TRBD1. V trimming: 1 base; J trimming: 1 base; junction bases outside the gene matches: 10. The germline gives CDR1 SGHAT, CDR2 FQNNGV. This CDR3 is built from 19 residues. As DNA, the CDR3 is TGTGCCAGCAGCTTAGTTGGGACAGGGGTTGTCAATGCCAAAAACATTCAGTACTTC. The encoded protein is CASSLVGTGVVNAKNIQYF.

This chain's CDR3 is CSGADSEAFF. The CDR3 bases are TGCAGCGGAGCCGACAGTGAAGCTTTCTTT. The chain uses TRBV29-1 and TRBJ1-1, with a possible D match to TRBD1 (5 bases). The CDR3 sequence is 10 residues long. Trimming cost V 7 bases and J 7 bases, with 10 bases left between them. Per germline, CDR1 SQVTM and CDR2 ANQGSEA.

This clone was detected only once. This chain links TRBV7-6 with TRBJ2-3; D unresolved. Trimming shortened V by 1 base and J by 6 bases, and 5 bases separated the two germline ends. The CDR3 covers 12 residues. Per germline, CDR1 SGHVS and CDR2 FNYEAQ. The CDR3 nucleotides are TGTGCCAGCAGCTTAGACCGGGATACGCAGTATTTT. Encoded protein: CASSLDRDTQYF. Supplemented by reference TRBV7-6 and TRBJ2-3, the full variable domain reads GAGVSQSPRYKVTKRGQDVALRCDPISGHVSLYWYRQALGQGPEFLTYFNYEAQQDKSGLPNDRFSAERPEGSISTLTIQRTEQRDSAMYRCASSLDRDTQYFGPGTRLTVL.